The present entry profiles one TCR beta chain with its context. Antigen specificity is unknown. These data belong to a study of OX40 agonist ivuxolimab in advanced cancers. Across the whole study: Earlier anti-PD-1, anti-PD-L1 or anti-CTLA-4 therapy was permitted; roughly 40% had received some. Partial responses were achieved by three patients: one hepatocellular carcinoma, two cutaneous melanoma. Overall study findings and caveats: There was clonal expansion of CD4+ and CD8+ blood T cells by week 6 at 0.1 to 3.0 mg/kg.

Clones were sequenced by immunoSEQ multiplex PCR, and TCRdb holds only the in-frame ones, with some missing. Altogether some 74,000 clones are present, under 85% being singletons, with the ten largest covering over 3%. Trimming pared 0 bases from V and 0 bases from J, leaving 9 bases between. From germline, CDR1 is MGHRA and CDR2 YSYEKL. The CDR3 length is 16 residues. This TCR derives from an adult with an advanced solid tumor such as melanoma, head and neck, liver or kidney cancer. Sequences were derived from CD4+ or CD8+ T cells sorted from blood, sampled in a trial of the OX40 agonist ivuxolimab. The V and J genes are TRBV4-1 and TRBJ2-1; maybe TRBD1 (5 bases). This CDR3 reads CASSQDIRGSYNEQFF. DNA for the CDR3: TGCGCCAGCAGCCAAGATATTAGGGGCTCCTACAATGAGCAGTTCTTC.